This TCR beta chain originates from a study of T cells after yellow fever vaccination (dated by TCRdb to between 2019 and 2020). Background for the entire study: The SMART-Seq v4 Ultra Low Input RNA kit was used to prepare libraries from fractions with low cell numbers. To follow T-cell clones before and after both primary and booster YFV17D yellow fever vaccination, bulk TCR alpha and beta repertoires underwent longitudinal sequencing. Blood was drawn at multiple timepoints before and after primary and secondary immunization, with bulk PBMC replicates and cell subsets isolated. Two healthy male donors made up the cohort, one aged 18 to 29 years and the other aged 30 to 40 years. Study-wide findings and limitations: Compared with the primary T-cell response, the secondary T-cell response was faster but weaker, reaching its peak on day 5 rather than on day 15. After the booster, most of the clones that had expanded following primary vaccination were detected again (around 97% of CD4 and roughly nine tenths of CD8), which suggests that memory was broadly maintained. Because only a couple of donors were included in the study, the extent to which the findings can be generalized is limited. A small share of clonotypes occurred in both CD4 and CD8 compartments, likely arising from convergent recombination. Computational filtering was needed because FACS-sorted repertoires could contain abundant contaminating clonotypes from the bulk population.

Sequencing was performed on an Illumina NovaSeq 6000. TCR cDNA was synthesized by 5'RACE template switching, through which a universal primer site and unique molecular identifiers were introduced. Priming for cDNA synthesis came from both the TCR alpha and TCR beta constant segments. Two PCR steps were used to amplify libraries, with sample barcodes and sequencing adapters being added in the second step. Sequencing of the libraries was done on either Illumina HiSeq 2500 (2x100 bp) or NovaSeq (2x150 bp). Per the source publication's procedure: MIGEC was used to demultiplex reads and collapse the reads into UMI consensus sequences, and MiXCR was used for V(D)J alignment. Clonotypes responding to the vaccine were identified with edgeR on replicate PBMC samples, with the criteria of FDR below 0.01 and a log2 fold change above 5 up to day 15. Each bulk clonotype received a CD4 or CD8 identity based on whether the sequenced CD4 or CD8 repertoire contained that clonotype at higher abundance. TCRdb itself trimmed the public reads at Q25 with fastp, ran MiXCR and retained productive beta chains. Duplicate CDR3 protein sequences are folded into a single record with the most common DNA and genes. Clone size and V and J calls follow TCRdb, not the original study. The sample yields about 320,000 distinct CDR3 sequences; around 4.3% were counted once. The ten largest account for approximately 19% of the sample.

Per the publication, the treatment or condition label means: live attenuated yellow fever vaccine strain. At each blood-draw timepoint, two biological replicates of bulk PBMCs were obtained. PBMCs were isolated from peripheral blood using a standard Ficoll-Paque protocol. TriZol was used to extract RNA from bulk PBMCs, CD4 and CD8 fractions, and dextramer-positive and dextramer-negative fractions. This clonotype showed up just a few times. No antigen is known for it. No much larger clone is present one base from it, and per-base qualities are unavailable. The germline V gene (reference sequence) gives CDR1 as LNHNV and CDR2 as YYDKDF. Including the terminal cysteine and phenylalanine, the CDR3 comprises 16 residues. The retained sequence is limited to the CDR3, 48 bases, with the frame set at the first base. Between the V and J ends, shortened by 5 bases and 3 bases respectively, the junction contains 18 bases.

The receptor was isolated from a young man who received the YFV17D yellow fever vaccine. This specimen consisted of PBMCs, obtained 15 days after the yellow fever booster vaccination. This sequence uses TRBV15 and TRBJ2-3, with TRBD2 as a weak D call on 7 bases. CDR3 protein: CATSAPGGPGTDTQYF. The DNA reads TGTGCCACCAGCGCGCCCGGGGGGCCGGGGACAGATACGCAGTATTTT.